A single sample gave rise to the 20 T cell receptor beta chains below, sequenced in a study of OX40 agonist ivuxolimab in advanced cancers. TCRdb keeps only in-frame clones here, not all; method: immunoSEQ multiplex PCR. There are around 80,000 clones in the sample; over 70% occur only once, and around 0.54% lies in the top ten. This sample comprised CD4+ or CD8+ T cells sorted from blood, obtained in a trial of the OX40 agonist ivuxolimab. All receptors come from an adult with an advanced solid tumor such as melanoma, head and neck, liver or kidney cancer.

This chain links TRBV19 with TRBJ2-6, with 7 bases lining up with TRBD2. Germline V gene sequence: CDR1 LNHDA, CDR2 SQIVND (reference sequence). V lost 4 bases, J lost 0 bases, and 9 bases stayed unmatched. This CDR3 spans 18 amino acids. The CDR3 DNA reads TGTGCCAGTAGTACCTACGGGGGGACCCTCTCTGGGGCCAACGTCCTGACTTTC. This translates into CASSTYGGTLSGANVLTF.

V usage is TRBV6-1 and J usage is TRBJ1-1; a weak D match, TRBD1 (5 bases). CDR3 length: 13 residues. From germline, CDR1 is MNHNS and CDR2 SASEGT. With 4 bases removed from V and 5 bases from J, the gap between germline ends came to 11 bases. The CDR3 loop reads CASSGRAKTEAFF. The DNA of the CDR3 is TGTGCCAGCAGTGGCAGGGCGAAAACTGAAGCTTTCTTT.

The CDR3 DNA sequence: TGTGCCAGTAGTCCCCAACGGACATCTAATGAAAAACTGTTTTTT. Translated: CASSPQRTSNEKLFF. The chain recombines TRBV19 with TRBJ1-4, with D possibly being TRBD1 (5 bases). Germline V lookup: CDR1 LNHDA, CDR2 SQIVND (reference sequence). With 5 bases removed from V and 3 bases from J, the gap between germline ends came to 13 bases. CDR3 size: 15 residues.

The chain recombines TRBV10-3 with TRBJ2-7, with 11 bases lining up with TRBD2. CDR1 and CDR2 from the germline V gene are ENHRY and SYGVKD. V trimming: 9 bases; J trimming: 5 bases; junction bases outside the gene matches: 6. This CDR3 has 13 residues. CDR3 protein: CAITSGSSHEQYF. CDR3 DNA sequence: TGTGCCATTACTAGCGGGAGTTCCCACGAGCAGTACTTC.

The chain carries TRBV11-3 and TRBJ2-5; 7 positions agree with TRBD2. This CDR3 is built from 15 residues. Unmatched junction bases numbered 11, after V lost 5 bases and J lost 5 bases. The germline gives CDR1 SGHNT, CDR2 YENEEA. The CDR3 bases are TGTGCCAGCAGCCAATCGGGCGGGAGAGGGGAGACCCAGTACTTC. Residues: CASSQSGGRGETQYF.

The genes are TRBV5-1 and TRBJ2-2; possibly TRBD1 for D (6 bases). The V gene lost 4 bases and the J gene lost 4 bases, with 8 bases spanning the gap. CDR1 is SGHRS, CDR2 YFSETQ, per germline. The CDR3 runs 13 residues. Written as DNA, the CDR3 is TGCGCCAGCAGCACGACAGGCACCGGGGAGCTGTTTTTT. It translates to CASSTTGTGELFF. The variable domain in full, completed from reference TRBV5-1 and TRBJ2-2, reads KAGVTQTPRYLIKTRGQQVTLSCSPISGHRSVSWYQQTPGQGLQFLFEYFSETQRNKGNFPGRFSGRQFSNSRSEMNVSTLELGDSALYLCASSTTGTGELFFGEGSRLTVL.

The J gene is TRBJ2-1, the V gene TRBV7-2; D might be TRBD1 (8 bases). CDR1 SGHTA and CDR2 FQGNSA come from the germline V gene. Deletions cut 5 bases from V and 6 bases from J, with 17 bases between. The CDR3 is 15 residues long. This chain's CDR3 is CASSPRTGRVNEQFF. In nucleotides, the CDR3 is TGTGCCAGCAGCCCCCGGACAGGGAGGGTCAATGAGCAGTTCTTC. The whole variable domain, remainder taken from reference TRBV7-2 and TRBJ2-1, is GAGVSQSPSNKVTEKGKDVELRCDPISGHTALYWYRQSLGQGLEFLIYFQGNSAPDKSGLPSDRFSAERTGGSVSTLTIQRTQQEDSAVYLCASSPRTGRVNEQFFGPGTRLTVL.

The CDR3 protein is CASSFGQGSYEQYF. DNA of the CDR3: TGTGCCAGCAGTTTCGGACAGGGGTCCTACGAGCAGTACTTC. The V gene is TRBV6-1, the J gene TRBJ2-7; 9 bases agree with TRBD1. CDR3 size: 14 residues. Germline V lookup: CDR1 MNHNS, CDR2 SASEGT. The V gene end was trimmed by 5 bases and the J gene end by 1 base; junction bases not matched to a gene: 3.

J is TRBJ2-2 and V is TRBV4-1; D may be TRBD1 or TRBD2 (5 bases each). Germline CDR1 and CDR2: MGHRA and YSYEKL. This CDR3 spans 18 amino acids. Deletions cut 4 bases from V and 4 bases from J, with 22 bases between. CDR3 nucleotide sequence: TGCGCCAGCAGCCTCAGAGTGGGGACCGGGGCCCCCACCGGGGAGCTGTTTTTT. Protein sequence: CASSLRVGTGAPTGELFF.

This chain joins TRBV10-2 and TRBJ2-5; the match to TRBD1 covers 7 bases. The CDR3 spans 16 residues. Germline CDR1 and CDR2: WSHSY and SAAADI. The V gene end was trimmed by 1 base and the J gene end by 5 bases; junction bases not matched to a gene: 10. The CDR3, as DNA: TGCGCCAGCAGTGAGTTCCTGACAGGGCTCGGGGAGACCCAGTACTTC. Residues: CASSEFLTGLGETQYF.

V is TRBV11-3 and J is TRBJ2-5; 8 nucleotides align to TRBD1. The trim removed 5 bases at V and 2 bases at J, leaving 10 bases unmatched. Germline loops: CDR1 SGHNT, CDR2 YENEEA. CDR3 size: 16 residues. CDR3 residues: CASSPGQGRGQETQYF. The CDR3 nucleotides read TGTGCCAGCAGCCCTGGACAGGGAAGGGGTCAAGAGACCCAGTACTTC.

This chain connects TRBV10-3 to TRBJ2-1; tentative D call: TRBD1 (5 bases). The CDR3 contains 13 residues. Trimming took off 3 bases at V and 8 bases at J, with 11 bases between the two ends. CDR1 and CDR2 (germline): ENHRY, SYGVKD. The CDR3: CAISEGAGDEQFF. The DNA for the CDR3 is TGTGCCATCAGTGAAGGGGCTGGCGATGAGCAGTTCTTC.

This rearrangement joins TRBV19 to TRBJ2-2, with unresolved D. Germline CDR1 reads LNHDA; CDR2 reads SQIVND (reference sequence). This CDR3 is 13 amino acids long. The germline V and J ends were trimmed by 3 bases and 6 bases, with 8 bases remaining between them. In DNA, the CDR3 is TGTGCCAGTAGTATCCCTTATCCCGGGGAGCTGTTTTTT. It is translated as CASSIPYPGELFF.

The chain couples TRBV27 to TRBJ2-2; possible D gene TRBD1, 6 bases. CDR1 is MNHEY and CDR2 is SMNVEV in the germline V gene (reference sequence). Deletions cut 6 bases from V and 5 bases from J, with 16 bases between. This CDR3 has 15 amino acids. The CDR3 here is CASRLLTGSTGELFF. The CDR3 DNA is TGTGCCAGCAGACTCCTTACAGGGTCTACCGGGGAGCTGTTTTTT.

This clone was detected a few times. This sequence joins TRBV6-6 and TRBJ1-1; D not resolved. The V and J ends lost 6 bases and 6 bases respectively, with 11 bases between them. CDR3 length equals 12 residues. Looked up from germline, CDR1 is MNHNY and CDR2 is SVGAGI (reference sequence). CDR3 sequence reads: CASRTQNAEAFF. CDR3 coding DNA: TGTGCCAGCAGGACGCAAAATGCTGAAGCTTTCTTT.

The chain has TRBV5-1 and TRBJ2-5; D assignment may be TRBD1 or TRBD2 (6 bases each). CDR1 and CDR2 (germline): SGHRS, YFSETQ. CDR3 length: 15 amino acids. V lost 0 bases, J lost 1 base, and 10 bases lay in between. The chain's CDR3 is CASSLATGAQETQYF. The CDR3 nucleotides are TGCGCCAGCAGCTTGGCCACGGGGGCCCAAGAGACCCAGTACTTC.

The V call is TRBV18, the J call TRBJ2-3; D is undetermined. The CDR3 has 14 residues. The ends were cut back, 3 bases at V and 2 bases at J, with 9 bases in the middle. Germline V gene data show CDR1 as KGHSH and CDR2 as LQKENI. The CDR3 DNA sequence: TGTGCCAGCTCACCGTCCCTTTTCACAGATACGCAGTATTTT. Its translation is CASSPSLFTDTQYF.

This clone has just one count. The CDR3 loop is CASSSRTGGYQETQYF. As DNA, the CDR3 is TGTGCCAGCAGTTCGAGGACAGGGGGGTACCAAGAGACCCAGTACTTC. The V call is TRBV27, the J call TRBJ2-5; TRBD1 matches at 10 bases. The CDR3 extends over 16 amino acids. CDR1 and CDR2 from the germline V gene are MNHEY and SMNVEV (reference sequence). With 4 bases clipped from V and 0 bases from J, the junction kept 5 bases outside the gene matches.

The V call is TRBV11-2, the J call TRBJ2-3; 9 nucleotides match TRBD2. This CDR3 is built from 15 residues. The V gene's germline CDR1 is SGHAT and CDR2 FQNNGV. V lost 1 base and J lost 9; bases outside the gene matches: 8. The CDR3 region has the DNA TGTGCCAGCAGCTTAGGTGTGGCGGGAGGGTCGACGCAGTATTTT. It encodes CASSLGVAGGSTQYF.

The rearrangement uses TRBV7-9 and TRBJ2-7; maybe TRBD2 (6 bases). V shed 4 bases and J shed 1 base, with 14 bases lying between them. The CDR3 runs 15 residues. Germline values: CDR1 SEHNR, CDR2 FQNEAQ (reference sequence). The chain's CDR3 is CASSSDRGRSYEQYF. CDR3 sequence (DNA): TGTGCCAGCAGCTCAGATCGGGGGAGGTCCTACGAGCAGTACTTC.